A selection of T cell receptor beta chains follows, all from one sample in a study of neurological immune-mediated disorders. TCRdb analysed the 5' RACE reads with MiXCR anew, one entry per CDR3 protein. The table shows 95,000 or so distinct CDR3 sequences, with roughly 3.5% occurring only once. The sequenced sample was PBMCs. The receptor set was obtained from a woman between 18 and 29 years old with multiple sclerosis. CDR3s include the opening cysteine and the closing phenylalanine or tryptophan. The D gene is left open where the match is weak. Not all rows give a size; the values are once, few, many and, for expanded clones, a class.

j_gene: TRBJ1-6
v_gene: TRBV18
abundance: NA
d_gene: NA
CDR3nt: TGTGCCAACTCCCACGAGCGGGATCCCCTCCACTTT
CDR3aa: CANSHERDPLHF

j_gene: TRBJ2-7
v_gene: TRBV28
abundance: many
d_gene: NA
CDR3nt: TGTGCCAGCCTCGAACGCGGCACCTACGAGCAGTACTTC
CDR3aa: CASLERGTYEQYF

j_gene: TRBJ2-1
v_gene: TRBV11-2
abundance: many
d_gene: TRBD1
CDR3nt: TGTGCCAGCAGCTTAGGAGTTAGGGACAGGGTGAATGAGCAGTTCTTC
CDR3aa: CASSLGVRDRVNEQFF

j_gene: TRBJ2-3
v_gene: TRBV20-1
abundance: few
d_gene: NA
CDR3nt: TGCAGTGCTAGAGACCCCGCGGGAACGGGCCGAACAGATACGCAGTATTTT
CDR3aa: CSARDPAGTGRTDTQYF

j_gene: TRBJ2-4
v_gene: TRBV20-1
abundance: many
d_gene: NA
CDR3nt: TGCAGTGCTAGAGATGAGGAGGCCGCCAAAAACATTCAGTACTTC
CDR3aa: CSARDEEAAKNIQYF

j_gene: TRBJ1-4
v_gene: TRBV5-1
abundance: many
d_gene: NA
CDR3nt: TGCGCCAGCAGCTTGGGTTTGAGGGGTTTCGAAAAACTGTTTTTT
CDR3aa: CASSLGLRGFEKLFF

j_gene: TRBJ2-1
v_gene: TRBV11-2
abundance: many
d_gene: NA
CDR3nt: TGTGCCAGCAGCTTAGGTGCCCGAGGCAATGAGCAGTTCTTC
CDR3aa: CASSLGARGNEQFF

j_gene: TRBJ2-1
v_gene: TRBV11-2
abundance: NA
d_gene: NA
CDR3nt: TGTGCCAGCAGCTTAGGTCCGGGAGCCTACAATGAGCAGTTCTTC
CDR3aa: CASSLGPGAYNEQFF

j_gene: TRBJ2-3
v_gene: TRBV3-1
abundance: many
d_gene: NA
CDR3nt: TGTGCCAGCAGCCAAGTTCTAGCTTCAGATACGCAGTATTTT
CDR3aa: CASSQVLASDTQYF

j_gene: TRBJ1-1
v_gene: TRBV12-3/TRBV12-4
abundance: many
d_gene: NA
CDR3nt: TGTGCCAGCATTATCCCGGGTGACACTGAAGCTTTCTTT
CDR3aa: CASIIPGDTEAFF

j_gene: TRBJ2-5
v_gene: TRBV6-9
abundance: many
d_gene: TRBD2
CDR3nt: TGTGCCAGCAGTCCCCCTAGCGGGGAGACCCAGTACTTC
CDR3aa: CASSPPSGETQYF

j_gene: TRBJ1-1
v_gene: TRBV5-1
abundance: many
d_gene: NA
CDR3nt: TGCGCCAGCAGCTTGGAGGGTATGAACACTGAAGCTTTCTTT
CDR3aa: CASSLEGMNTEAFF

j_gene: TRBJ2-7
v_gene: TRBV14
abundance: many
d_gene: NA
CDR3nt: TGTGCCAGCAGCGCCGGGACCCGATACGAGCAGTACTTC
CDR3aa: CASSAGTRYEQYF

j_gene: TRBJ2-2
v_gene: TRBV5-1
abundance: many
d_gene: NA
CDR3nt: TGCGCCAGCAGCTTGGCATTGGGACAACCCATCGGGCCTAACACCGGGGAGCTGTTTTTT
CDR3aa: CASSLALGQPIGPNTGELFF

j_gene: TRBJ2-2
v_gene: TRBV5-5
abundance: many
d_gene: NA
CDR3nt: TGTGCCAGCAGCCTACTAGGATCCGGGGAGCTGTTTTTT
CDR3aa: CASSLLGSGELFF

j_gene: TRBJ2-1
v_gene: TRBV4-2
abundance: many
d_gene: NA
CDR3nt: TGTGCCAGCAGCCAAGATCGGCTACGAGAGCAGTTCTTC
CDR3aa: CASSQDRLREQFF

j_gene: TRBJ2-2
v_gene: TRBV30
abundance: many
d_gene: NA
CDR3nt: TGTGCCTGGAGTGTGCCTCCGCTTACCGGGGAGCTGTTTTTT
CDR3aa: CAWSVPPLTGELFF

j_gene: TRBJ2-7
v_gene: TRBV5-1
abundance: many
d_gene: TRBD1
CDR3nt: TGCGCCAGCAGCTACGGGACAGGGGACGAGCAGTACTTC
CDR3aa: CASSYGTGDEQYF

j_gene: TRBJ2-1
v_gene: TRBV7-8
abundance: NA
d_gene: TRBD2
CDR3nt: TGTGCCAGCAGCTTAGTTCGTTCTAGCGGGAATGAGCAGTTCTTC
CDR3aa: CASSLVRSSGNEQFF

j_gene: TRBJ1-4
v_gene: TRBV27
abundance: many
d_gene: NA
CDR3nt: TGTGCCAGCAGCCGGAGGGGGTCCCCTAATGAAAAACTGTTTTTT
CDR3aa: CASSRRGSPNEKLFF

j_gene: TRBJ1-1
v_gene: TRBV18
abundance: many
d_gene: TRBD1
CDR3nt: TGTGCCAGCTCCGGGGGACAGGGGGCGAGATTGGTCACTGAAGCTTTCTTT
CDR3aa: CASSGGQGARLVTEAFF

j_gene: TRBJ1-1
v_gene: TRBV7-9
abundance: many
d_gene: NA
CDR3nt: TGTGCCAGCTTAACGACGGGGCGGTGGAACACTGAAGCTTTCTTT
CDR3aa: CASLTTGRWNTEAFF

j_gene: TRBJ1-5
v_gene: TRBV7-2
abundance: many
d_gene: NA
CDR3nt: TGTGCCAGCAGCGCCGCCGCCGGGGGCCAGCCCCAGCATTTT
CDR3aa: CASSAAAGGQPQHF

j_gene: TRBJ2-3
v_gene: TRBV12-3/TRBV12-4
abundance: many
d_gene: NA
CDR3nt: TGTGCCAGCAGTTTCAAGGGGGGGGGGGCGCAGTATTTT
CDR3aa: CASSFKGGGAQYF

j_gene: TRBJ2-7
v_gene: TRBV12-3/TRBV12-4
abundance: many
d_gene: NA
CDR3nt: TGTGCCACCGCTCGGGGACTGCAGTCCTACGAGCAGTACTTC
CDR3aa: CATARGLQSYEQYF

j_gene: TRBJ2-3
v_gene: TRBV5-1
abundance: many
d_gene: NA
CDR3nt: TGCGCCAGCAGCTTGGTGGCGCAGGGGTCCACGAATACGCAGTATTTT
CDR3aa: CASSLVAQGSTNTQYF

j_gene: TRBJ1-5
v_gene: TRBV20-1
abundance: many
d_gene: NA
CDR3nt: TGCAGTGCCCCAAGTTCGGGTAAGAAGTTAAATCAGCCCCAGCATTTT
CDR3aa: CSAPSSGKKLNQPQHF

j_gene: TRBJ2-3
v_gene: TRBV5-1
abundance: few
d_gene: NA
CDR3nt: TGCGCCAGCAGCTTGGCCTGGGGTGAGGGAGATACGCAGTATTTT
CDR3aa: CASSLAWGEGDTQYF

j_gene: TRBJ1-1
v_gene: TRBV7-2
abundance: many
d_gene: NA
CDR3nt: TGTGCCAGCAGCTTAGAAGAGGTCCGGGCTTTCTTT
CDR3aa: CASSLEEVRAFF

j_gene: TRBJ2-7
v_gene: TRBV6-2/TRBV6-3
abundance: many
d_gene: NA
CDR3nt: TGTGCCAGCAGTTTTGGACCCTACGAGCAGTACTTC
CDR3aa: CASSFGPYEQYF

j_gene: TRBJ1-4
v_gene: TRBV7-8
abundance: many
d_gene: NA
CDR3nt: TGTGCCAGCAGCTCAGGGAGGGGAGGAAATGAAAAACTGTTTTTT
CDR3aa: CASSSGRGGNEKLFF

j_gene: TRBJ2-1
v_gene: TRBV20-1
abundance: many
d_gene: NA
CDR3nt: TGCAGTGCTAGGTCGGGACCCTACAATGAGCAGTTCTTC
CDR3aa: CSARSGPYNEQFF

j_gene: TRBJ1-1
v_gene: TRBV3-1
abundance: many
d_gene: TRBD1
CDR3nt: TGTGCCAGCAGCCAAGCGGACAGGGGTTTGAACACTGAAGCTTTCTTT
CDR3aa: CASSQADRGLNTEAFF

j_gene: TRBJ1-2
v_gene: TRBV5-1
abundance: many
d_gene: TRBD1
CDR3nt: TGCGCCAGCAGCATCGGGACAGGGTCTGGCTACACCTTC
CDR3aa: CASSIGTGSGYTF

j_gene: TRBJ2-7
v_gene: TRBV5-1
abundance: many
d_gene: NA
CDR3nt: TGCGCCAGCAGCACCCACTACGAGCAGTACTTC
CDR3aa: CASSTHYEQYF

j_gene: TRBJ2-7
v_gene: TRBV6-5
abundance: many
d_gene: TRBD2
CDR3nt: TGTGCCAGCAGTTACTCCCTAGCGGCATCCTACGAGCAGTACTTC
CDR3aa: CASSYSLAASYEQYF

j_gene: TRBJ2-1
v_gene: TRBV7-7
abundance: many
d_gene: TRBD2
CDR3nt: TGTGCCAGCAGCCTGGGACTAGCGGGGTCTGATGAGCAGTTCTTC
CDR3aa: CASSLGLAGSDEQFF

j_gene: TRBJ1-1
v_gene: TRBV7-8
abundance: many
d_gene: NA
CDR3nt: TGTGCCAGCAGCTCAAGGGGTCTGGTGAACACTGAAGCTTTCTTT
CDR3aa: CASSSRGLVNTEAFF

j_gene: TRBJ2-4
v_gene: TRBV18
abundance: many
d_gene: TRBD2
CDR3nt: TGTGCCAGCTCACCAACCGGGACTAGCGGGGCCGAAAACATTCAGTACTTC
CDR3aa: CASSPTGTSGAENIQYF

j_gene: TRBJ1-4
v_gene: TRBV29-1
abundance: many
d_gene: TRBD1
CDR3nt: TGCAGCGTTGAAAGCCCCGGGACAGGAAATGAAAAACTGTTTTTT
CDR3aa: CSVESPGTGNEKLFF

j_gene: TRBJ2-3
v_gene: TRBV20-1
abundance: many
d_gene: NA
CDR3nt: TGCAGTGCTCAGACTAGGTCCGCGTCAGATACGCAGTATTTT
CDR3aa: CSAQTRSASDTQYF

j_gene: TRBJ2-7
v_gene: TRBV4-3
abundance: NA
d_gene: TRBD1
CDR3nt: TGCGCCAGCAGCCAAGATGTAAGGGGGCACTCCTACGAGCAGTACTTC
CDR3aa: CASSQDVRGHSYEQYF

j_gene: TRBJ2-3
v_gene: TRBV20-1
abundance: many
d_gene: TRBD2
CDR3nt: TGCAGTGCTAACCGGGGTAGCGGGAGCACAGATACGCAGTATTTT
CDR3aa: CSANRGSGSTDTQYF